The TCR beta chain under discussion was sequenced for a study of OX40 agonist ivuxolimab in advanced cancers. Study-wide context: Ivuxolimab doses were 0.01, 0.1, 0.3, 1.5, 3 or 10 mg/kg every 2 weeks. Broader study findings: The authors also found low normalized T-cell clonal expansion in some nonresponders.

The assay was immunoSEQ multiplex PCR, and TCRdb's table has in-frame clones only and misses some. Of 98,000 or so clones listed, about four fifths were seen once; the top ten hold more than 1.4%. Collection of blood occurred at baseline, at cycle 4 day 1, and at cycle 7 day 1. In the case of this clone: What it binds is not known.

Germline V gene data show CDR1 as LGHNA and CDR2 as YSLEER. J was trimmed by 9 bases and V by 0 bases; bases with no gene match: 5. This CDR3 comprises 15 residues. V and J are TRBV4-3 and TRBJ2-1; 10 bases are shared with TRBD2. Sequencing was performed on CD4+ or CD8+ T cells sorted from blood, taken in a trial of the OX40 agonist ivuxolimab. This sequence originates from an adult with an advanced solid tumor such as melanoma, head and neck, liver or kidney cancer. The CDR3 reads CASSQEAGGPGEQFF. The DNA of the CDR3 is TGCGCCAGCAGCCAAGAAGCGGGAGGGCCTGGTGAGCAGTTCTTC.